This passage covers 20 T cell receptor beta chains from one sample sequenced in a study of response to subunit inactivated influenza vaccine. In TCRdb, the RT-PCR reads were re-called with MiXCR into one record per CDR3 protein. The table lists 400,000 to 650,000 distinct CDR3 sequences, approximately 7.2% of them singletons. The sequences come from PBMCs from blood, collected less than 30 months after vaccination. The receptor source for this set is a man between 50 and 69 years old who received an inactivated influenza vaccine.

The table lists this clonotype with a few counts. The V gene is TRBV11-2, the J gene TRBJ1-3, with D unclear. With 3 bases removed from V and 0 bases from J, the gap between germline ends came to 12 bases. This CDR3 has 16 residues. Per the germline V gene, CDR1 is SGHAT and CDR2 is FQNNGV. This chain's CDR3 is CASSFQGGTSGNTIYF. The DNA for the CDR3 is TGTGCCAGCAGCTTCCAAGGCGGAACCTCTGGAAACACCATATATTTT.

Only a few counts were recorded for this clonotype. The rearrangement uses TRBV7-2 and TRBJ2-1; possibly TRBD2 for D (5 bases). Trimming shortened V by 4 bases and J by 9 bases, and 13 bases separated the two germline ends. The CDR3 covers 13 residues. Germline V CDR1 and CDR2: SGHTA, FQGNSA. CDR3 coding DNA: TGTGCCAGCAGCTCCCCACTAGAGAGTGAGCAGTTCTTC. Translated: CASSSPLESEQFF.

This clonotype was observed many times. The CDR3 loop is CASIRNSPTNEKLFF. The DNA of the CDR3 is TGTGCCAGCATCAGAAACAGCCCAACTAATGAAAAACTGTTTTTT. V and J are TRBV2 and TRBJ1-4; D unresolved. Trimming pared 7 bases from V and 0 bases from J, leaving 12 bases between. CDR1 and CDR2 (germline): SNHLY, FYNNEI. The CDR3 is 15 amino acids.

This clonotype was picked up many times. The CDR3 bases are TGTGCCAGCAGTTATCGGCGCGGACCCTTCACCGGGGAGCTGTTTTTT. Amino acid sequence: CASSYRRGPFTGELFF. The V call is TRBV6-5, the J call TRBJ2-2; D call uncertain. The CDR3 runs 16 residues. The germline gives CDR1 MNHEY, CDR2 SVGAGI. The V gene lost 3 bases and the J gene lost 4 bases, with 15 bases spanning the gap.

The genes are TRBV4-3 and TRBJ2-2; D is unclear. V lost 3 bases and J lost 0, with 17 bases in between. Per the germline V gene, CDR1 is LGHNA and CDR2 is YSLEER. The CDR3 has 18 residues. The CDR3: CASSQNTPRYTNTGELFF. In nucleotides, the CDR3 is TGCGCCAGCAGCCAGAATACACCGCGGTACACGAACACCGGGGAGCTGTTTTTT.

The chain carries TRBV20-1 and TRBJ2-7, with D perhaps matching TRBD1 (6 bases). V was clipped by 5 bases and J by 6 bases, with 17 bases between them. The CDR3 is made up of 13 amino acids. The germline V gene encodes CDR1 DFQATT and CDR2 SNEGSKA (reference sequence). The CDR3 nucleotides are TGCAGTGCTGGCAACTGGGGACACTCCGAGCAGTACTTC. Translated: CSAGNWGHSEQYF.

CDR3 coding DNA: TGTGCCAGCAGCCAAACTAGCGGGGGGGCAGATACGCAGTATTTT. Protein: CASSQTSGGADTQYF. The chain has TRBV7-9 and TRBJ2-3; TRBD2 aligns across 13 bases. Germline V gene lookup returns CDR1 SEHNR and CDR2 FQNEAQ (reference sequence). After removal of 5 bases from V and 4 bases from J, the junction contained 3 bases not matched to a gene. This CDR3 comprises 15 residues.

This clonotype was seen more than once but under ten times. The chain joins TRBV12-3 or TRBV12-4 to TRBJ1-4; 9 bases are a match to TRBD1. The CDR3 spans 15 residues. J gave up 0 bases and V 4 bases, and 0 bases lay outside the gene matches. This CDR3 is CASSWTGATNEKLFF. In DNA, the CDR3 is TGTGCCAGCAGTTGGACAGGGGCAACTAATGAAAAACTGTTTTTT.

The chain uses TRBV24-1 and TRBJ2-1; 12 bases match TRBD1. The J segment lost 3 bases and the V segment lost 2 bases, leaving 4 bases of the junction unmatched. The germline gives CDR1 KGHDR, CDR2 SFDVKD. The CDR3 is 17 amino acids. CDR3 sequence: CATSDSGTGGFYNEQFF. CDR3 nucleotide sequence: TGTGCCACCAGTGATTCCGGGACAGGGGGCTTCTACAATGAGCAGTTCTTC.

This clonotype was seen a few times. This CDR3 is CASSTLKGALPNEQFF. CDR3 nucleotides: TGTGCCAGCAGTACCCTCAAGGGGGCGCTTCCCAATGAGCAGTTCTTC. The rearrangement links TRBV6-2 or TRBV6-3 to TRBJ2-1, with TRBD1 identical over 7 bases. The J segment lost 6 bases and the V segment lost 5 bases, leaving 13 bases of the junction unmatched. Germline CDR1 is MNHEY and CDR2 is SVGEGT. The CDR3 spans 16 residues.

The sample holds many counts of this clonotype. CDR3 residues: CASSPQVSYEQYF. The CDR3, as DNA: TGTGCCAGCAGCCCACAGGTCTCCTACGAGCAGTACTTC. The rearrangement uses TRBV12-3 or TRBV12-4 and TRBJ2-7; possible D gene TRBD1, 5 bases. This CDR3 has 13 residues. V shed 6 bases and J shed 0 bases, with 9 bases lying between them.

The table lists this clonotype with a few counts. The DNA of the CDR3 is TGCAGTGCTAGTTCTCCTCAGGGATCCAATCAGCCCCAGCATTTT. Protein: CSASSPQGSNQPQHF. The genes are TRBV20-1 and TRBJ1-5, with D possibly being TRBD1 (5 bases). This CDR3 has 15 amino acids. V was trimmed by 3 bases and J by 3 bases, leaving 15 bases between them. Germline CDR1 reads DFQATT; CDR2 reads SNEGSKA (reference sequence).

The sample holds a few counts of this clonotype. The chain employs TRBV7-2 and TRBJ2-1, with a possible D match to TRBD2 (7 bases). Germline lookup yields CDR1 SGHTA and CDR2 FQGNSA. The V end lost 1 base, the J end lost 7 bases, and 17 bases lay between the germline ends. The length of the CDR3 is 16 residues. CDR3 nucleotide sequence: TGTGCCAGCAGCTTAGTAGGGGGGGGCGCACAGAATGAGCAGTTCTTC. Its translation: CASSLVGGGAQNEQFF.

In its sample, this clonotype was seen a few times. CDR3 residues: CASSLERGTQYF. In nucleotides, the CDR3 is TGTGCCAGCAGCTTAGAGAGAGGGACCCAGTACTTC. The chain joins TRBV7-9 to TRBJ2-5; no reliable D call. V lost 1 base and J 7 bases, leaving 7 bases between the germline ends. The CDR3 is made up of 12 amino acids. CDR1 is SEHNR, CDR2 FQNEAQ, per germline (reference sequence).

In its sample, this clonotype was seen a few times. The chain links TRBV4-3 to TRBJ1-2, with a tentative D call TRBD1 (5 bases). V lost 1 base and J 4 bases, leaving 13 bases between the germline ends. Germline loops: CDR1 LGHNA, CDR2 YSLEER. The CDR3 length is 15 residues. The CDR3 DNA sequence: TGCGCCAGCAGCCAAGGTTTCCAGGGATCCTATGGCTACACCTTC. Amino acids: CASSQGFQGSYGYTF.

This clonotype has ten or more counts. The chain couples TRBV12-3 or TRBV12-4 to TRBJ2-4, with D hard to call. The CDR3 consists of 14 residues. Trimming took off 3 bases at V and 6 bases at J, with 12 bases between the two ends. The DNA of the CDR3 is TGTGCCAGCAGTTTTGACGACACGGGAAACATTCAGTACTTC. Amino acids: CASSFDDTGNIQYF.

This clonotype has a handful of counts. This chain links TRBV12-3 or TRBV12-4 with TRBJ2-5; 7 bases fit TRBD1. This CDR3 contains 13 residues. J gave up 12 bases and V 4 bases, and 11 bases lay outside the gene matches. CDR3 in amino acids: CASSSSTGSPKYF. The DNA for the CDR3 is TGTGCCAGCAGTTCCTCGACAGGGTCCCCTAAGTACTTC.

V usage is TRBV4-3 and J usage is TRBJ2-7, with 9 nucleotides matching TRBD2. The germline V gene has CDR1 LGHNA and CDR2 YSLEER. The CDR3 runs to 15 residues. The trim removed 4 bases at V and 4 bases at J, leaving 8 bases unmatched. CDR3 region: CASSRGRGGPYEQYF. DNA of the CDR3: TGCGCCAGCAGCCGGGGGCGGGGGGGCCCGTACGAGCAGTACTTC.

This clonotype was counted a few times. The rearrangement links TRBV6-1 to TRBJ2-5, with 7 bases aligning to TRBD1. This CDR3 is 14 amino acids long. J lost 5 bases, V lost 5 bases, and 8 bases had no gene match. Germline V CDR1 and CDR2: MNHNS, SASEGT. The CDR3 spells CASSPDRVYETQYF. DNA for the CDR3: TGTGCCAGCAGTCCCGACAGGGTTTACGAGACCCAGTACTTC.

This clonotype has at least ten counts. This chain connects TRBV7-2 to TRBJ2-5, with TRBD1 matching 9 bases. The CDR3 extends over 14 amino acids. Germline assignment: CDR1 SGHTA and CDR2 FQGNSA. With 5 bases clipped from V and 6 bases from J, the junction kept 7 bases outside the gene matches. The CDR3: CASSKGTGLQTQYF. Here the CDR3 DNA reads TGTGCCAGCAGCAAAGGGACAGGGTTGCAGACCCAGTACTTC. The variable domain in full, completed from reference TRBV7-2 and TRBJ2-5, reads GAGVSQSPSNKVTEKGKDVELRCDPISGHTALYWYRQSLGQGLEFLIYFQGNSAPDKSGLPSDRFSAERTGGSVSTLTIQRTQQEDSAVYLCASSKGTGLQTQYFGPGTRLLVL.